This T cell receptor (beta chain) was found in a study of vaccination and CD4 T cells after COVID-19. Study information: Two of the convalescents were Hispanic, and the group consisted of six males and four females. Cells received overlapping spike peptides from SARS-CoV-2, HCoV-NL63, HCoV-OC43 and HCoV-229E as stimulation. General study findings and limits: Early post-infection timepoints were missing, and relatively few convalescent patients were studied.

The CDR3 extends over 13 amino acids. Germline CDR1 is MNHEY and CDR2 is SVGEGT. V was clipped by 5 bases and J by 6 bases, with 13 bases between them. The Oncomine TCR Beta short-read assay sequenced DNA from cultured CD4+ T cells. TCRdb fed the PCR reads into MiXCR, producing one record per CDR3 protein. This table has about 13,000 distinct CDR3 sequences, roughly 70% appearing once. In regard to this clonotype: Its antigen remains unidentified.

Stated treatment: approximately nine-day PBMC culture with coronavirus spike peptide pools or control peptides (ViraFEST assay). Sequenced: CD4+ T cells from blood, cultured in vitro. This chain connects TRBV6-2 or TRBV6-3 to TRBJ1-1; perhaps TRBD1 as D (5 bases). The sequence came from a human donor who had recovered from COVID-19. CDR3 in DNA: TGTGCCAGCAGTACGGGGCAGTGGCCTGAAGCTTTCTTT. As protein: CASSTGQWPEAFF.